What follows are 22 T cell receptor beta chains derived from one specimen sequenced in a study of cytomegalovirus exposure and HLA in healthy donors. With 60 Vbeta and 13 Jbeta primers, the PCR was carried out. Generated by immunoSEQ multiplex PCR, the TCRdb table keeps only in-frame clones and is missing some. The sample consists of about 200,000 clones, 79% of them appearing once. Sample: PBMCs. Receptor source: a woman aged 30 to 39 in good health and CMV-seropositive.

The gene calls are TRBV6-5 and TRBJ1-1; 9 bases line up with TRBD1. Unmatched junction bases numbered 2, after V lost 0 bases and J lost 3 bases. Germline-derived CDR1 and CDR2 are MNHEY and SVGAGI. The CDR3 consists of 15 residues. This CDR3 reads CASSYSRTGDTEAFF. In nucleotides, the CDR3 is TGTGCCAGCAGTTACTCGAGGACAGGGGACACTGAAGCTTTCTTT.

The chain joins TRBV5-4 to TRBJ1-2, with TRBD1 as a possible D gene (6 bases). Germline CDR1 and CDR2: SGHNT and YYREEE (reference sequence). The CDR3 totals 13 residues. V was shortened by 4 bases and J by 2 bases, with 9 bases between the two germline ends. CDR3 sequence (DNA): TGTGCCAGCAGCCGTGACAGGAACTATGGCTACACCTTC. This sequence encodes CASSRDRNYGYTF.

V and J are TRBV2 and TRBJ1-5; 8 positions agree with TRBD1. Germline V gene sequence: CDR1 SNHLY, CDR2 FYNNEI. Germline trimming cut 6 bases from V and 5 bases from J; bases unmatched to any gene: 9. CDR3 length: 15 amino acids. The CDR3 protein is CASSPDREEDQPQHF. CDR3 bases: TGTGCCAGCAGCCCGGACAGGGAGGAGGATCAGCCCCAGCATTTT.

The chain links TRBV9 to TRBJ1-2; D might be TRBD1 (5 bases). V gave up 0 bases and J gave up 5 bases, with 11 bases separating them. Germline V gene lookup returns CDR1 SGDLS and CDR2 YYNGEE. The CDR3 loop spans 14 amino acids. CDR3 protein: CASSVERDSYGYTF. The DNA of the CDR3 is TGTGCCAGCAGCGTAGAACGAGACAGTTATGGCTACACCTTC.

This clone appeared a few times. V and J are TRBV6-5 and TRBJ1-1; the D gene is possibly TRBD1 (5 bases). Trimming removed 2 bases at V and 4 bases at J, with 14 bases between. The CDR3 totals 15 residues. Germline CDR1 MNHEY, CDR2 SVGAGI. Here the CDR3 reads CASSYRPTAGTEAFF. DNA for the CDR3: TGTGCCAGCAGTTACCGGCCGACAGCCGGCACTGAAGCTTTCTTT.

The chain employs TRBV7-6 and TRBJ2-1, with TRBD2 matching 11 bases. V was pared by 5 bases and J by 5 bases, with 11 bases of the junction left unmatched. CDR1 and CDR2 from the germline V gene are SGHVS and FNYEAQ. The CDR3 has 17 residues. CDR3 sequence reads: CASSGRLSGGADNEQFF. In nucleotides, the CDR3 is TGTGCCAGCAGCGGACGACTTAGCGGGGGGGCGGACAATGAGCAGTTCTTC.

With regard to this clone: This same CDR3 is encoded by further DNA sequences in the sample. The rearrangement joins TRBV5-1 to TRBJ2-7; a possible D gene is TRBD1 (6 bases). This CDR3 has 15 residues. Trimming took 0 bases from V and 1 from J, leaving 11 bases between them. Germline V lookup: CDR1 SGHRS, CDR2 YFSETQ. The CDR3 protein is CASSLGTGISYEQYF. The CDR3 coding sequence is TGCGCCAGCAGCTTGGGCACAGGGATTTCCTACGAGCAGTACTTC.

The chain joins TRBV7-8 to TRBJ2-1; 16 bases line up with TRBD2. CDR3 length equals 18 residues. Unmatched junction bases numbered 4, after V lost 4 bases and J lost 1 base. Germline values: CDR1 SGHVS, CDR2 FQNEAQ. The CDR3 region has the DNA TGTGCCAGCAGCTCGGGACTAGCGGGAGGGGGTTCCTACAATGAGCAGTTCTTC. Its translation: CASSSGLAGGGSYNEQFF.

The chain carries TRBV10-2 and TRBJ1-1; D remains ambiguous. The V end was cut by 3 bases, the J end by 0 bases, with 8 bases between. Germline V lookup: CDR1 WSHSY, CDR2 SAAADI. This CDR3 spans 14 amino acids. The CDR3 nucleotides read TGCGCCAGCAGTGAAGTCAGTTTGAACACTGAAGCTTTCTTT. Translating it yields CASSEVSLNTEAFF.

V is TRBV4-1 and J is TRBJ1-5; D not resolved. This CDR3 contains 13 residues. Germline loops: CDR1 MGHRA, CDR2 YSYEKL. V was shortened by 3 bases and J by 5 bases, with 8 bases between the two germline ends. CDR3 nucleotides: TGCGCCAGCAGCCAGGCAGAGGATCAGCCCCAGCATTTT. It specifies CASSQAEDQPQHF.

This clone was observed a few times. This chain connects TRBV18 to TRBJ2-1, with 11 positions matching TRBD1. V shed 8 bases and J 8 bases; nucleotides not matched to a gene: 8. This CDR3 is built from 14 residues. Germline V CDR1 and CDR2: KGHSH, LQKENI. The CDR3 protein is CASISGTGGDEQFF. DNA for the CDR3: TGTGCCAGCATCTCCGGGACAGGGGGAGATGAGCAGTTCTTC.

A few counts support this clone. The rearrangement links TRBV4-3 to TRBJ2-3; TRBD2 might be the D (5 bases). The germline V gene has CDR1 LGHNA and CDR2 YSLEER. The V and J ends lost 0 bases and 5 bases respectively, with 15 bases between them. This CDR3 is built from 16 residues. The CDR3 is CASSQDPASRGDTQYF. The CDR3 DNA reads as TGCGCCAGCAGCCAAGATCCGGCTAGCCGGGGAGATACGCAGTATTTT.

J is TRBJ2-7 and V is TRBV14; weak D call: TRBD1 (6 bases). The CDR3 spans 16 residues. The V end was cut by 0 bases, the J end by 5 bases, with 17 bases between. Germline loops: CDR1 SGHDN, CDR2 FVKESK. CDR3 sequence (DNA): TGTGCCAGCAGCCAAGACTCATGGCAGGGGTCCCACGAGCAGTACTTC. It encodes CASSQDSWQGSHEQYF.

V gene TRBV18 combines with J gene TRBJ2-1; TRBD1 is a possible D gene (6 bases). Germline lookup yields CDR1 KGHSH and CDR2 LQKENI. CDR3 length equals 16 residues. The V gene lost 0 bases and the J gene lost 0 bases, with 9 bases spanning the gap. The CDR3, as DNA: TGTGCCAGCTCACCACCGACAGGTGCCTCCTACAATGAGCAGTTCTTC. Translating it yields CASSPPTGASYNEQFF.

The V call is TRBV14, the J call TRBJ1-1; perhaps TRBD1 as D (5 bases). The CDR3 is 13 residues long. The germline CDR1 and CDR2 sequences are SGHDN and FVKESK. The V end was cut by 1 base, the J end by 7 bases, with 10 bases between. The CDR3 sequence is CASSQVRQGEAFF. The DNA for the CDR3 is TGTGCCAGCAGCCAAGTCCGCCAGGGTGAAGCTTTCTTT.

This clone showed up just a few times. The chain carries TRBV4-3 and TRBJ1-2; the match to TRBD1 covers 8 bases. The J segment lost 1 base and the V segment lost 4 bases, leaving 2 bases of the junction unmatched. This CDR3 has 14 residues. The germline gives CDR1 LGHNA, CDR2 YSLEER. The CDR3 DNA sequence: TGCGCCAGCAGCCCCGGACAGGGTAACTATGGCTACACCTTC. As protein: CASSPGQGNYGYTF.

The chain employs TRBV4-3 and TRBJ1-1; TRBD1 is a possible D gene (5 bases). The CDR3 loop spans 13 amino acids. Between the trimmed V and J ends, which lost 1 base and 9 bases, there was a span of 12 bases. The germline V gene encodes CDR1 LGHNA and CDR2 YSLEER. The CDR3 here is CASSQAVRVKAFF. The CDR3 DNA is TGCGCCAGCAGCCAAGCAGTCAGGGTTAAAGCTTTCTTT.

The V call is TRBV11-2, the J call TRBJ1-1; the D gene is possibly TRBD1 (5 bases). Germline lookup yields CDR1 SGHAT and CDR2 FQNNGV. CDR3 length equals 14 residues. The V end lost 4 bases, the J end lost 4 bases, and 13 bases lay between the germline ends. CDR3 nucleotide sequence: TGTGCCAGCAGCTCCATGGGGGGGGGCACTGAAGCTTTCTTT. It yields the protein CASSSMGGGTEAFF.

This clone has a single count. The sample holds other DNA sequences that translate to the same CDR3. V and J are TRBV7-2 and TRBJ2-7, with D possibly matching TRBD2 (6 bases). The germline V and J ends were trimmed by 1 base and 3 bases, with 10 bases remaining between them. Per the germline V gene, CDR1 is SGHTA and CDR2 is FQGNSA. The CDR3 length is 14 residues. CDR3 amino acids: CASSLGGSGYEQYF. The CDR3 DNA is TGTGCCAGCAGCTTAGGGGGTAGCGGCTACGAGCAGTACTTC.

This clone was detected only a few times. V is TRBV5-4 and J is TRBJ2-1; D might be TRBD2 (6 bases). This CDR3 spans 13 amino acids. Germline lookup yields CDR1 SGHNT and CDR2 YYREEE (reference sequence). V dropped 4 bases and J dropped 12 bases, with 17 bases sitting between them. As DNA, the CDR3 is TGTGCCAGCAGCGGAGGGACCGAGGGAGGGCAGTTCTTC. Its protein is CASSGGTEGGQFF.

The chain links TRBV7-9 to TRBJ1-1; 7 nucleotides agree with TRBD1. Per the germline V gene, CDR1 is SEHNR and CDR2 is FQNEAQ (reference sequence). The CDR3 contains 16 residues. The trim removed 2 bases at V and 1 base at J, leaving 7 bases unmatched. In DNA, the CDR3 is TGTGCCAGCAGCTTACAAGGGGGCGCTGGGAACACTGAAGCTTTCTTT. It encodes CASSLQGGAGNTEAFF. The full variable domain, completed using reference TRBV7-9 and TRBJ1-1, is DTGVSQNPRHKITKRGQNVTFRCDPISEHNRLYWYRQTLGQGPEFLTYFQNEAQLEKSRLLSDRFSAERPKGSFSTLEIQRTEQGDSAMYLCASSLQGGAGNTEAFFGQGTRLTVV.

J is TRBJ2-2 and V is TRBV6-6; 9 bases line up with TRBD1. Germline trimming cut 6 bases from V and 7 bases from J; bases unmatched to any gene: 12. The germline V gene has CDR1 MNHNY and CDR2 SVGAGI (reference sequence). This CDR3 region has 16 residues. CDR3: CASRYPGQGVNGELFF. In DNA form, the CDR3 reads TGTGCCAGCAGGTATCCGGGACAGGGTGTCAACGGGGAGCTGTTTTTT.